A single sample is the source of the 19 T cell receptor beta chains below, sequenced in a study of blood T cell repertoires in COVID-19. Clones were read by immunoSEQ multiplex PCR, and TCRdb kept only the in-frame ones, dropping some. Among some 35,000 clones listed, around 80% were seen once. Sequencing was performed on peripheral blood. All receptors derive from a man older than 75 with acute or convalescent COVID-19.

The V gene is TRBV7-2, the J gene TRBJ2-7, with a weak D call TRBD1 (6 bases). The V end lost 5 bases, the J end lost 3 bases, and 17 bases lay between the germline ends. Germline CDR1 and CDR2: SGHTA and FQGNSA. The CDR3 covers 15 residues. Here the CDR3 reads CASSITGQRIYEQYF. CDR3 nucleotides: TGTGCCAGCAGCATCACTGGACAGAGAATCTACGAGCAGTACTTC.

This clone was found once. J is TRBJ2-7 and V is TRBV4-1; 8 bases align to TRBD1. This CDR3 is built from 16 residues. Germline V CDR1 and CDR2: MGHRA, YSYEKL. V lost 1 base and J lost 7; bases outside the gene matches: 12. The CDR3 DNA sequence: TGCGCCAGCAGCCAAGGTACCTCGACAGGGGCCGGGGAGCAGTACTTC. Amino acids: CASSQGTSTGAGEQYF.

The chain links TRBV29-1 to TRBJ2-1; 14 bases agree with TRBD2. The germline CDR1 and CDR2 sequences are SQVTM and ANQGSEA. This CDR3 has 16 residues. Trimming cost V 4 bases and J 4 bases; bases outside gene matches: 6. The DNA of the CDR3 is TGCAGCGTTGCCCGACTAGCGGGGGGGCAGTACAATGAGCAGTTCTTC. It yields the protein CSVARLAGGQYNEQFF.

The rearrangement links TRBV5-1 to TRBJ1-4; TRBD1 matches at 11 bases. The CDR3 sequence is 16 residues long. V dropped 5 bases and J dropped 4; count of bases not matched to a gene: 7. From germline, CDR1 is SGHRS and CDR2 YFSETQ. CDR3 in DNA: TGCGCCAGCAGGCGCGGACAGGGGGCGGGTAATGAAAAACTGTTTTTT. Protein sequence: CASRRGQGAGNEKLFF. Full variable domain (remainder filled in from reference TRBV5-1 and TRBJ1-4): KAGVTQTPRYLIKTRGQQVTLSCSPISGHRSVSWYQQTPGQGLQFLFEYFSETQRNKGNFPGRFSGRQFSNSRSEMNVSTLELGDSALYLCASRRGQGAGNEKLFFGSGTQLSVL.

The chain joins TRBV6-2 or TRBV6-3 to TRBJ1-5, with 8 bases fitting TRBD1. This CDR3 spans 20 amino acids. CDR1 is MNHEY and CDR2 is SVGEGT in the germline V gene. The V and J ends lost 2 bases and 6 bases, in that order; junction bases with no gene match: 21. In DNA, the CDR3 is TGTGCCAGCAGTTACCTATCGGGACAGGCAAAGCCAGCAAGGAGTCAGCCCCAGCATTTT. Its protein product is CASSYLSGQAKPARSQPQHF.

The genes are TRBV5-5 and TRBJ2-5, with 13 bases fitting TRBD2. The CDR3 loop spans 18 amino acids. Per the germline V gene, CDR1 is SGHKS and CDR2 is YYEKEE (reference sequence). V lost 4 bases to trimming and J lost 5 bases; unmatched junction nucleotides: 14. The CDR3 region has the DNA TGTGCCAGCAGCCCATGGACTAGCGGGAGCCCACCAGGGGAGACCCAGTACTTC. It is translated as CASSPWTSGSPPGETQYF.

The chain is built from TRBV7-2 and TRBJ1-2, with a weak D call TRBD1 (5 bases). Per the germline V gene, CDR1 is SGHTA and CDR2 is FQGNSA. Trimming took off 2 bases at V and 3 bases at J, with 10 bases between the two ends. This CDR3 has 14 amino acids. Here the CDR3 DNA reads TGTGCCAGCAGCTTACGGGCGGGGGACTATGGCTACACCTTC. Its translation: CASSLRAGDYGYTF. Drawing the rest from reference TRBV7-2 and TRBJ1-2, the complete variable domain is GAGVSQSPSNKVTEKGKDVELRCDPISGHTALYWYRQSLGQGLEFLIYFQGNSAPDKSGLPSDRFSAERTGGSVSTLTIQRTQQEDSAVYLCASSLRAGDYGYTFGSGTRLTVV.

This rearrangement joins TRBV6-5 to TRBJ1-4; D remains ambiguous. Germline CDR1 and CDR2: MNHEY and SVGAGI. CDR3 size: 15 residues. V was cut by 0 bases and J by 8 bases, with 13 bases left in between. The CDR3 sequence is CASSYSASDWEKLFF. The CDR3 DNA sequence: TGTGCCAGCAGTTACTCGGCAAGCGACTGGGAAAAACTGTTTTTT.

V and J are TRBV12-2 and TRBJ1-5. TRBV12-2 is termed a pseudogene. This CDR3 spans 18 amino acids. CDR3 sequence (DNA): TGTGCAAGTCGCTTAGCCCCGGTGAGGGCAGGAAGCAATCAGCCCCAGCATTTT. Translation gives CASRLAPVRAGSNQPQHF.

This clone was detected once. The rearrangement joins TRBV19 to TRBJ2-3, with 10 bases fitting TRBD2. J was trimmed by 1 base and V by 8 bases; bases with no gene match: 6. The CDR3 covers 15 residues. The germline CDR1 and CDR2 sequences are LNHDA and SQIVND (reference sequence). The CDR3 DNA is TGTGCCAGTTCTCGGACTAGCGGCCGCACAGATACGCAGTATTTT. This translates into CASSRTSGRTDTQYF.

V is TRBV5-4 and J is TRBJ1-6; a possible D gene is TRBD1 (5 bases). Germline V CDR1 and CDR2: SGHNT, YYREEE (reference sequence). The CDR3 is made up of 18 amino acids. The V gene lost 5 bases and the J gene lost 12 bases, with 30 bases spanning the gap. CDR3 sequence (DNA): TGTGCCAGCAGTCAGGGCTCCAATGGACGCCAGTCTTACGGACCCCTCCACTTT. Translating it yields CASSQGSNGRQSYGPLHF.

The chain joins TRBV21-1 to TRBJ1-6; TRBD1 is the table's D call and was not checked against the DNA. TRBV21-1 has pseudogene status. The CDR3 is made up of 17 amino acids. In DNA form, the CDR3 reads TGTGCCAGCAGCTCTGGAGCCCCGGGACAGGGAAATTCACCCCTCCACTTT. This gives the protein CASSSGAPGQGNSPLHF.

The rearrangement joins TRBV6-5 to TRBJ1-1; D remains ambiguous. V lost 7 bases, J lost 0 bases, and 12 bases lay in between. This CDR3 is built from 14 residues. Germline V gene lookup returns CDR1 MNHEY and CDR2 SVGAGI. The CDR3 protein is CASTPHNMNTEAFF. The CDR3 nucleotides read TGTGCCAGCACTCCCCACAACATGAACACTGAAGCTTTCTTT.

V gene TRBV11-2 combines with J gene TRBJ1-1; no clear D. CDR1 is SGHAT, CDR2 FQNNGV, per germline. Trimming pared 1 base from V and 7 bases from J, leaving 7 bases between. The CDR3 consists of 12 residues. The chain's CDR3 is CASSLGWSEAFF. CDR3 nucleotide sequence: TGTGCCAGCAGCTTAGGCTGGAGTGAAGCTTTCTTT.

The chain has TRBV18 and TRBJ2-1, with 8 bases matching TRBD2. The length of the CDR3 is 16 residues. Germline values: CDR1 KGHSH, CDR2 LQKENI. J lost 4 bases, V lost 2 bases, and 7 bases had no gene match. The CDR3 is CASSPVLAGLYNEQFF. The CDR3 DNA reads as TGTGCCAGCTCACCAGTCCTAGCGGGCCTTTACAATGAGCAGTTCTTC.

This clone was counted a single time. The CDR3 nucleotides read TGTGCCAGCAGCCAGAGGGTGGCTAGCGGGGGGGCTCTGGAGCAGTACTTC. Its protein product is CASSQRVASGGALEQYF. The rearrangement uses TRBV3-1 (or the pseudogene TRBV3-2) and TRBJ2-7; 12 bases are a match to TRBD2. CDR1 and CDR2 from the germline V gene are LGHDT and YNNKEL (reference sequence). The CDR3 loop spans 17 amino acids. Losses at the gene ends were 3 bases for V and 7 bases for J; bases not matched to a gene: 13.

The CDR3 coding sequence is TGCAGCGTCGACGACGGGGGGAAGACCCAGTACTTC. It yields the protein CSVDDGGKTQYF. The chain links TRBV29-1 to TRBJ2-5; TRBD2 aligns across 7 bases. The length of the CDR3 is 12 residues. V lost 6 bases, J lost 6 bases, and 7 bases stayed unmatched. Germline CDR1 is SQVTM and CDR2 is ANQGSEA.

The chain carries TRBV7-3 and TRBJ2-5; D is uncertain. CDR3 length equals 13 residues. V lost 5 bases, J lost 3 bases, and 10 bases lay in between. From germline, CDR1 is SGHTA and CDR2 FQGTGA. CDR3 sequence reads: CASSPFGKETQYF. For the CDR3, the DNA is TGTGCCAGCAGCCCTTTTGGCAAAGAGACCCAGTACTTC.

The chain combines TRBV5-1 with TRBJ2-7; 9 nucleotides line up with TRBD1. Germline CDR1 reads SGHRS; CDR2 reads YFSETQ. This CDR3 is 16 amino acids long. After removal of 3 bases from V and 2 bases from J, the junction contained 9 bases not matched to a gene. CDR3 loop: CASSSGGGDRAYEQYF. Here the CDR3 DNA reads TGCGCCAGCAGCTCCGGTGGGGGGGACAGGGCCTACGAGCAGTACTTC.